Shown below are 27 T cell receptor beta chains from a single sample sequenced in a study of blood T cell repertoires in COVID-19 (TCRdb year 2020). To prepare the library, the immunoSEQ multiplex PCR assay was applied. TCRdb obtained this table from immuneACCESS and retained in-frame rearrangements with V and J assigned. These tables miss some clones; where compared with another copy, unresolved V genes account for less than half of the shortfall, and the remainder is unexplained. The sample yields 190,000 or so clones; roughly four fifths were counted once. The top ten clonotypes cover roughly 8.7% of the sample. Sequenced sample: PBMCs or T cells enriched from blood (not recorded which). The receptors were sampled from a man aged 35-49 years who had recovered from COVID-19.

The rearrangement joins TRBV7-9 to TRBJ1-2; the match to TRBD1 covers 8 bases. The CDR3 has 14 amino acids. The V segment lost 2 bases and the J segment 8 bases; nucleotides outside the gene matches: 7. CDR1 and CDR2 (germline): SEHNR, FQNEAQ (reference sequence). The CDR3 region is CASSLTTGDWGYTF. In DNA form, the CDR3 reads TGTGCCAGCAGCTTAACGACAGGGGACTGGGGCTACACCTTC.

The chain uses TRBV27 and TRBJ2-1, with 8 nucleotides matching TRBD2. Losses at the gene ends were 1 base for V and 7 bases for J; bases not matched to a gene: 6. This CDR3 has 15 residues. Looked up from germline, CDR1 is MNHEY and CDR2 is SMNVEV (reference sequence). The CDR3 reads CASSLLGLAMNEQFF. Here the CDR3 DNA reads TGTGCCAGCAGTTTATTAGGACTAGCAATGAATGAGCAGTTCTTC.

The CDR3, as DNA: TGTGCCACTTCAGGGGGTTCGGATACGCAGTATTTT. This translates into CATSGGSDTQYF. The chain links TRBV12-3 or TRBV12-4 to TRBJ2-3; 7 positions match TRBD1. With 10 bases clipped from V and 6 bases from J, the junction kept 7 bases outside the gene matches. CDR3 length: 12 residues.

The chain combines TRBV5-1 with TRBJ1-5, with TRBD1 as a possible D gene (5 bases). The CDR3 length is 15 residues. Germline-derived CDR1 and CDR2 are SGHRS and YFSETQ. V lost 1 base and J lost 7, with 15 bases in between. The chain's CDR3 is CASSLWGAGNQPQHF. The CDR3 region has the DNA TGCGCCAGCAGCTTGTGGGGCGCTGGAAACCAGCCCCAGCATTTT.

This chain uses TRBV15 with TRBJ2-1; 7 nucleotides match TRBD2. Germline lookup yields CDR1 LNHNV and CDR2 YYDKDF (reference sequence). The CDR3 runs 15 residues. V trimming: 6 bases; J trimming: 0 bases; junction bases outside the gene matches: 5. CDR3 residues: CATSLGTISYNEQFF. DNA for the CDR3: TGTGCCACCAGTCTCGGGACTATCTCCTACAATGAGCAGTTCTTC.

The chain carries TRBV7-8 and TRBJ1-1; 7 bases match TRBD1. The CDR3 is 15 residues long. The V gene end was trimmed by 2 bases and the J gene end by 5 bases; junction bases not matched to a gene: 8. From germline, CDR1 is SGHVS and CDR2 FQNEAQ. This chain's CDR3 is CASSLRDQGGTEAFF. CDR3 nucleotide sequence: TGTGCCAGCAGCTTAAGGGATCAGGGGGGTACTGAAGCTTTCTTT. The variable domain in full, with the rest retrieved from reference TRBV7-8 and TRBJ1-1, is GAGVSQSPRYKVAKRGQDVALRCDPISGHVSLFWYQQALGQGPEFLTYFQNEAQLDKSGLPSDRFFAERPEGSVSTLKIQRTQQEDSAVYLCASSLRDQGGTEAFFGQGTRLTVV.

CDR3: CASSYTSAQFF. The CDR3, as DNA: TGTGCCAGCAGCTATACTAGCGCGCAGTTCTTC. The chain has TRBV2 and TRBJ2-1; TRBD2 aligns across 7 bases. The trim removed 6 bases at V and 12 bases at J, leaving 5 bases unmatched. The CDR3 runs to 11 residues. Per germline, CDR1 SNHLY and CDR2 FYNNEI.

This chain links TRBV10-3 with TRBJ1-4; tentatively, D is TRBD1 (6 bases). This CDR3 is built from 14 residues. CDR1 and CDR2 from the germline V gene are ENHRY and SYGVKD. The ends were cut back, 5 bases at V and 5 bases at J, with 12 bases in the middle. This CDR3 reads CAISMTGPNEKLFF. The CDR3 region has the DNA TGTGCCATCAGTATGACAGGTCCCAATGAAAAACTGTTTTTT.

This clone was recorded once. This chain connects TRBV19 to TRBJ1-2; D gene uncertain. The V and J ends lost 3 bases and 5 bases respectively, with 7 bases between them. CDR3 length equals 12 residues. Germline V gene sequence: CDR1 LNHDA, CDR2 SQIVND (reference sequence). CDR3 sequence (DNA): TGTGCCAGTAGTATTTCCCAGTATGGCTACACCTTC. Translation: CASSISQYGYTF.

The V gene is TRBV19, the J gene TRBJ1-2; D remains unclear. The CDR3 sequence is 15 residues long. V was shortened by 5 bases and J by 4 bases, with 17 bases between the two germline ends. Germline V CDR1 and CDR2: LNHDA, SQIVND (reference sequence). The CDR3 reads CASSPGRGGPYGYTF. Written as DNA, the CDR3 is TGTGCCAGTAGTCCCGGGCGGGGTGGACCCTATGGCTACACCTTC.

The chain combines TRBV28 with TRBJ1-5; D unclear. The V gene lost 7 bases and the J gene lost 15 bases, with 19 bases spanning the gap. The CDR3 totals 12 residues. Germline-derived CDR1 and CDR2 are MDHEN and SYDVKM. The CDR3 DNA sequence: TGTGCCAGCACCCTAAGAGGGCAGGTGGTGCATTTT. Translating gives CASTLRGQVVHF.

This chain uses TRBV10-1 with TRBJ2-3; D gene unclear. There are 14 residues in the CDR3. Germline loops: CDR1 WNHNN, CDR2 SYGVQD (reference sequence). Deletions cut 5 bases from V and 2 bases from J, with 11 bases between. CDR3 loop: CASSRHNPTDTQYF. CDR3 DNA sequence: TGCGCCAGCAGTCGACATAATCCCACAGATACGCAGTATTTT.

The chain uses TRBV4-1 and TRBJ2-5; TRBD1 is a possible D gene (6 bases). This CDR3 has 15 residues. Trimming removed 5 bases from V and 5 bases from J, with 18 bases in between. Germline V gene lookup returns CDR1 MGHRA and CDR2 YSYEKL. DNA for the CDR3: TGCGCCAGCAGCAAACCGGGACAACCCAAGGAGACCCAGTACTTC. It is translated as CASSKPGQPKETQYF.

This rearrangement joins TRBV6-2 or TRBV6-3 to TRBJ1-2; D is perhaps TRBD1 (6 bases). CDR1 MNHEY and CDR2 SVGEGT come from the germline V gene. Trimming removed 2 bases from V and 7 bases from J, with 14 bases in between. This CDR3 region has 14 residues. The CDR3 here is CASSYGGRGIGYTF. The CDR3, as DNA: TGTGCCAGCAGTTACGGGGGCCGGGGAATTGGCTACACCTTC.

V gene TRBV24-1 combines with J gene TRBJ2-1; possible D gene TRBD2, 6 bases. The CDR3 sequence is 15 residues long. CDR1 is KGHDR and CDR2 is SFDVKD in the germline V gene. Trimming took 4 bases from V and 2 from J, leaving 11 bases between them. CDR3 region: CATSEGLGAYNEQFF. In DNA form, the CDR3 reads TGTGCCACCAGTGAGGGACTGGGGGCCTACAATGAGCAGTTCTTC.

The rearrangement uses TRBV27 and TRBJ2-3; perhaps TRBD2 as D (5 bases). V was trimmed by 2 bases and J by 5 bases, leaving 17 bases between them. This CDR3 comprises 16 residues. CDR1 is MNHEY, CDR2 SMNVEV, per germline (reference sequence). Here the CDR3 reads CASSLTPGIRGDTQYF. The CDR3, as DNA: TGTGCCAGCAGTTTAACTCCCGGGATCCGCGGAGATACGCAGTATTTT.

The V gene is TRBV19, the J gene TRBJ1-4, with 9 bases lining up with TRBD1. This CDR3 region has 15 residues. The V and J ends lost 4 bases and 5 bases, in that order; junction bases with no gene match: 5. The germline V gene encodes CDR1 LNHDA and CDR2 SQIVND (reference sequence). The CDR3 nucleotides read TGTGCCAGTAGTAGGGCGGACAGGGGAAATGAAAAACTGTTTTTT. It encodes CASSRADRGNEKLFF.

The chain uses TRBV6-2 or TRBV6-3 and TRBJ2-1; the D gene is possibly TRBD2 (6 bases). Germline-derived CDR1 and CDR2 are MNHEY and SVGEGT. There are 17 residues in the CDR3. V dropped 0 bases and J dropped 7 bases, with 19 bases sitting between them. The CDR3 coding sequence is TGTGCCAGCAGTTACTCGATGGCGGGATCCTCCCGAAATGAGCAGTTCTTC. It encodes CASSYSMAGSSRNEQFF.

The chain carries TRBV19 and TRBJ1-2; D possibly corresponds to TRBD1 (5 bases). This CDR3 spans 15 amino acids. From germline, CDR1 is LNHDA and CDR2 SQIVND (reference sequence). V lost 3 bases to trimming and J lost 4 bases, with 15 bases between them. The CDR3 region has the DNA TGTGCCAGTAGTATCGTTTCAGGCAGGGTCTATGGCTACACCTTC. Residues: CASSIVSGRVYGYTF.

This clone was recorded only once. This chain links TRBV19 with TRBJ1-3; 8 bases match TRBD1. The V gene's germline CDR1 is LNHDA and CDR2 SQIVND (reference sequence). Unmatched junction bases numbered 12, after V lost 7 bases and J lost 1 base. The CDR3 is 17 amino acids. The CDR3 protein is CASNTPQGASSGNTIYF. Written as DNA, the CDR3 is TGTGCCAGTAATACCCCTCAGGGGGCCTCGTCTGGAAACACCATATATTTT.

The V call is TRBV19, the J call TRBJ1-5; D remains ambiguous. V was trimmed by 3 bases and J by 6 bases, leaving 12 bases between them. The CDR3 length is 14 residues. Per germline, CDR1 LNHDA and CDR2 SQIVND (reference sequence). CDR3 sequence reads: CASSIMGRSQPQHF. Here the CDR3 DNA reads TGTGCCAGTAGTATTATGGGTCGGAGTCAGCCCCAGCATTTT.

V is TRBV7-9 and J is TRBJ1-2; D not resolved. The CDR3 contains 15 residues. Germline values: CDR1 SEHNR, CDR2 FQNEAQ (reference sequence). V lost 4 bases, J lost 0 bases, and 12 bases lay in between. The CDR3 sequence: CASSSTIGANYGYTF. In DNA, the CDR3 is TGTGCCAGCAGCTCCACTATTGGAGCTAACTATGGCTACACCTTC.

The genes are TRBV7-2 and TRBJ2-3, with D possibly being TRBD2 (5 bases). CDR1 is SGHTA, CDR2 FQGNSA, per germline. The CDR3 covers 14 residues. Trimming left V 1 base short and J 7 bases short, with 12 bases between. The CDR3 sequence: CASSLELESNTQYF. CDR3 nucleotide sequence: TGTGCCAGCAGCTTAGAACTAGAGTCAAATACGCAGTATTTT. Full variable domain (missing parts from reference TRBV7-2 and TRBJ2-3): GAGVSQSPSNKVTEKGKDVELRCDPISGHTALYWYRQSLGQGLEFLIYFQGNSAPDKSGLPSDRFSAERTGGSVSTLTIQRTQQEDSAVYLCASSLELESNTQYFGPGTRLTVL.

CDR3 coding DNA: TGTGCCAGCAGCGCCGACCTAGCGGGGGCTTGGGAGACCCAGTACTTC. Protein product: CASSADLAGAWETQYF. This chain uses TRBV9 with TRBJ2-5; TRBD2 agrees at 10 bases. The J segment lost 5 bases and the V segment lost 3 bases, leaving 10 bases of the junction unmatched. The CDR3 has 16 amino acids. The germline CDR1 and CDR2 sequences are SGDLS and YYNGEE.

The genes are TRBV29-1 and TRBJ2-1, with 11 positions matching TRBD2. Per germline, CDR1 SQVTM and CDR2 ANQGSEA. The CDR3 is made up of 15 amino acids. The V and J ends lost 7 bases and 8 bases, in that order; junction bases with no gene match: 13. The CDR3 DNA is TGCAGCGCCGAGGGGATAGCGGGAGGGAGGGATGAGCAGTTCTTC. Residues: CSAEGIAGGRDEQFF.

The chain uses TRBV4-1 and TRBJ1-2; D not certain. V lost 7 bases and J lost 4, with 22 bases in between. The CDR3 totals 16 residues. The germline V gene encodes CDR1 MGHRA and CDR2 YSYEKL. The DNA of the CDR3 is TGCGCCAGCAAGGTTATGGCTACAGTATCAGCCTATGGCTACACCTTC. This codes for CASKVMATVSAYGYTF.

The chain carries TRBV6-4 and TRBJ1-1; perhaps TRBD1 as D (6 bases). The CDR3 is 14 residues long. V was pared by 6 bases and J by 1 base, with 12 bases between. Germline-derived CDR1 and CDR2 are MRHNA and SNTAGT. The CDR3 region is CASSRGGTNTEAFF. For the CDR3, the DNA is TGTGCCAGCAGCAGGGGTGGTACGAACACTGAAGCTTTCTTT.